This entry concerns a single TCR beta chain. No antigen is known for it. The length of the CDR3 is 14 residues. CDR1 is LGHNT, CDR2 FRNRAP, per germline. V was pared by 2 bases and J by 0 bases, with 5 bases between. This record comes from a study of CD8+ T cells in alopecia areata. Turning to the study itself: Tofacitinib continued for 6 to 18 months and was then withheld for 6 months. Study results and caveats: Under tofacitinib, fewer expanded CD8+ clones appeared among the top 100 scalp clones.

Sample treatment: oral pan-JAK inhibitor, 5-10 mg twice daily. Peripheral blood, together with lesional scalp punch biopsies, was collected from alopecia areata patients. The sequencing template was cDNA reverse transcribed from extracted RNA. The method was immunoSEQ multiplex PCR; TCRdb's version includes in-frame clones alone and lacks a portion of them. The profile shows roughly 92,000 clones, about two thirds of them singletons. The TCR sequence derives from a human donor with alopecia areata. The source material was CD8+ T cells sorted from blood, sampled around week 46, from a patient treated with tofacitinib. This chain joins TRBV12-5 and TRBJ1-5; D not resolved. This chain's CDR3 is CASGLIYSNQPQHF. CDR3 nucleotide sequence: TGTGCTAGTGGTTTGATTTATAGCAATCAGCCCCAGCATTTT.